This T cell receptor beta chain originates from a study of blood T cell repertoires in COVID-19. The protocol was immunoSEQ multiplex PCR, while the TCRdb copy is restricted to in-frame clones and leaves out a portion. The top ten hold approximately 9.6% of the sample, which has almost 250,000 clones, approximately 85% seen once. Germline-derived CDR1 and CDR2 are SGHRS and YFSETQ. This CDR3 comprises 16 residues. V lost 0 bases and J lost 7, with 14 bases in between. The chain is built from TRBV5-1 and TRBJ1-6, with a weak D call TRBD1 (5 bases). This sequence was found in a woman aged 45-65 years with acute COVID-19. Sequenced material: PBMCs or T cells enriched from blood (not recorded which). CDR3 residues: CASSLDPQGDNSPLHF. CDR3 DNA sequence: TGCGCCAGCAGCTTGGACCCCCAGGGTGACAATTCACCCCTCCACTTT.